The clone carrying this TCR beta chain is classed as medium-sized. Its antigen remains unidentified. An Oncomine TCR Beta short-read assay was used to sequence the DNA from cultured CD4+ T cells. In TCRdb, the PCR reads were re-called with MiXCR into one record per CDR3 protein. The sample yields around 10,000 distinct CDR3 sequences, roughly 53% seen once. With 3 bases removed from V and 5 bases from J, the gap between germline ends came to 17 bases. The CDR3 length is 17 residues. CDR1 and CDR2 from the germline V gene are LNHNV and YYDKDF (reference sequence). Treatment of the sample: roughly 10-day PBMC culture with coronavirus spike peptide pools or control peptides (ViraFEST assay). Negative selection enriched CD4+ T cells from cultures at around ten days. This record comes from a study of vaccination and CD4 T cells after COVID-19.

The V gene is TRBV15, the J gene TRBJ1-6, with D possibly matching TRBD1 (6 bases). The TCR was taken from a human donor who had recovered from COVID-19. The sample taken for sequencing was CD4+ T cells from blood, cultured in vitro. For the CDR3, the DNA is TGTGCCACCAGCAGTAGGGGGGTCCTAAGTGATAATTCACCCCTCCACTTT. Translated: CATSSRGVLSDNSPLHF.